The entry below describes one T cell receptor (beta chain). Antigen specificity is unknown. The sample belongs to a study of vaccination and CD4 T cells after COVID-19. Study overall: Overlapping spike peptides from SARS-CoV-2, HCoV-NL63, HCoV-OC43 and HCoV-229E served to stimulate the cells.

Per germline, CDR1 MDHEN and CDR2 SYDVKM. V lost 3 bases and J 3 bases, leaving 8 bases between the germline ends. The CDR3 spans 13 residues. Time point meaning: late sampling 161 to 241 days after vaccination in a few convalescent patients. Treatment: roughly 10-day PBMC culture with coronavirus spike peptide pools or control peptides (ViraFEST assay). With around 9.2 ug/ml peptide pools and approximately 10 IU/ml IL-2, PBMCs were cultured at some 2 million per well. At the Johns Hopkins FTIC core, DNA taken from cultured CD4+ T cells was sequenced by way of the Oncomine TCR Beta short-read assay. DNA came from CD4+ T cells after culture. TCRdb ran MiXCR on the PCR reads and lists one entry per CDR3 protein. This sample has 20,000 to 25,000 distinct CDR3 sequences; 30% to 35% occur once, and the top ten carry 8.6%. Findings and caveats of the study: Relatively few convalescent patients were studied; early post-infection timepoints were not included.

This receptor was identified in a human donor who had recovered from COVID-19. The rearrangement joins TRBV28 to TRBJ1-2; perhaps TRBD1 as D (6 bases). Sequenced material: CD4+ T cells from blood, cultured in vitro, taken about 7 months after SARS-CoV-2 vaccination. This CDR3 is CASSLGAYYGYTF. As DNA, the CDR3 is TGTGCCAGCAGTTTGGGGGCTTACTATGGCTACACCTTC.